Below, one TCR beta chain is given with its context. This record comes from a study of blood T cell repertoires in COVID-19. Across the whole study: The United States, Italy and Spain provided the acute and convalescent COVID-19 samples. Sample material is recorded as cDNA or gDNA derived from T cells, B-cell-depleted T cells, or PBMCs.

Per the study methods: Nucleated cell number was recorded as an estimate derived from reference gene primer amplification. The protocol was immunoSEQ multiplex PCR, while the TCRdb copy is restricted to in-frame clones and leaves out a portion. V, J and clone size derive from that table, while D and trimming were established from the DNA sequence. The table includes fewer than 400,000 clones, about four fifths detected once. The V gene end was trimmed by 0 bases and the J gene end by 4 bases; junction bases not matched to a gene: 4. Germline lookup yields CDR1 MNHEY and CDR2 SVGEGT. This CDR3 comprises 16 residues.

The sequence came from a man younger than 40 with active or convalescent COVID-19. The specimen sequenced was peripheral blood. V is TRBV6-2 or TRBV6-3 and J is TRBJ2-2, with 8 nucleotides matching TRBD2. The CDR3 nucleotides read TGTGCCAGCAGTTACTCTGGGACTAGGGGCACCGGGGAGCTGTTTTTT. It encodes CASSYSGTRGTGELFF.